The 21 T cell receptor beta chains below come from one sample, sequenced in a study of cytomegalovirus exposure and HLA in healthy donors (dated by TCRdb to about 2017). Libraries came from the immunoSEQ multiplex PCR assay. The multiplex PCR relied on a mix of 60 forward primers for TCR Vbeta segments and 13 reverse primers for TCR Jbeta segments. The immuneACCESS repertoire file appears here via TCRdb, limited to in-frame rearrangements. These files lack a portion of the clones; in checked studies, under half of the deficit traces to unresolved V genes, and the cause of the others is not known. The table kept for this sample lists about 77,000 clones. The ten largest clones capture around 15% of the sample. Sequencing used PBMCs. All receptors derive from a man in his fifties in good health and CMV-seropositive.

This rearrangement joins TRBV11-2 to TRBJ1-2; possibly TRBD1 for D (6 bases). CDR1 and CDR2 from the germline V gene are SGHAT and FQNNGV. The CDR3 has 13 amino acids. Between the trimmed V and J ends, which lost 5 bases and 7 bases, there was a span of 14 bases. CDR3 nucleotide sequence: TGTGCCAGCAGCCTAGGGGGGGAACGTGGCTACACCTTC. Encoded protein: CASSLGGERGYTF.

The genes are TRBV29-1 and TRBJ2-1; D unclear. The germline V and J ends were trimmed by 6 bases and 5 bases, with 11 bases remaining between them. CDR3 length: 12 amino acids. Germline V gene lookup returns CDR1 SQVTM and CDR2 ANQGSEA. This chain's CDR3 is CSVPLRNNEQFF. CDR3 coding DNA: TGCAGCGTCCCGTTGCGTAACAATGAGCAGTTCTTC.

The chain joins TRBV9 to TRBJ1-1; 8 bases are a match to TRBD1. The CDR3 is 13 amino acids. CDR1 and CDR2 from the germline V gene are SGDLS and YYNGEE. V lost 7 bases and J lost 2; bases outside the gene matches: 4. The CDR3 region has the DNA TGTGCCAGCGGGGACAGGTTTAACACTGAAGCTTTCTTT. Its translation is CASGDRFNTEAFF.

The V and J genes are TRBV7-9 and TRBJ1-5; D unresolved. The ends were cut back, 1 base at V and 7 bases at J, with 8 bases in the middle. The germline gives CDR1 SEHNR, CDR2 FQNEAQ (reference sequence). This CDR3 contains 13 residues. CDR3 DNA sequence: TGTGCCAGCAGCTTAGAAAGCATCCAGCCCCAGCATTTT. Its translation is CASSLESIQPQHF.

This chain joins TRBV2 and TRBJ2-2, with TRBD2 matching 8 bases. Trimming removed 6 bases from V and 4 bases from J; junction bases left unmatched: 10. Germline CDR1 SNHLY, CDR2 FYNNEI. This CDR3 comprises 16 residues. CDR3 in amino acids: CASRGGSGMGTGELFF. The CDR3, as DNA: TGTGCCAGCAGGGGGGGTAGCGGGATGGGCACCGGGGAGCTGTTTTTT.

The V and J genes are TRBV2 and TRBJ1-1, with D maybe TRBD1 (6 bases). This CDR3 comprises 16 residues. V was cut by 7 bases and J by 5 bases, with 23 bases left in between. Germline assignment: CDR1 SNHLY and CDR2 FYNNEI. The CDR3 loop is CASNLEGAGGGTEAFF. Here the CDR3 DNA reads TGTGCCAGCAACCTCGAAGGAGCGGGGGGCGGTACTGAAGCTTTCTTT. The full variable domain, in which reference TRBV2 and TRBJ1-1 provide the parts outside the CDR3, is EPEVTQTPSHQVTQMGQEVILRCVPISNHLYFYWYRQILGQKVEFLVSFYNNEISEKSEIFDDQFSVERPDGSNFTLKIRSTKLEDSAMYFCASNLEGAGGGTEAFFGQGTRLTVV.

The rearrangement uses TRBV6-1 and TRBJ1-6, with 7 bases aligning to TRBD1. J lost 9 bases, V lost 2 bases, and 7 bases had no gene match. This CDR3 has 15 residues. In germline, CDR1 is MNHNS, CDR2 SASEGT. CDR3: CASSESGRGTSPLHF. The DNA for the CDR3 is TGTGCCAGCAGTGAATCTGGCAGGGGGACTTCACCCCTCCACTTT.

This rearrangement joins TRBV4-1 to TRBJ2-5, with D possibly being TRBD1 (8 bases). The CDR3 runs 14 residues. Germline CDR1 is MGHRA and CDR2 is YSYEKL. With 5 bases removed from V and 4 bases from J, the gap between germline ends came to 14 bases. The chain's CDR3 is CASSSNRGGETQYF. The CDR3 DNA follows: TGCGCCAGCAGCTCAAACAGGGGGGGAGAGACCCAGTACTTC.

Points on this clone: Other DNA sequences in this sample translate to the same CDR3. The chain uses TRBV19 and TRBJ2-3; 7 bases are a match to TRBD2. Germline V gives CDR1 LNHDA, CDR2 SQIVND (reference sequence). The CDR3 sequence is 18 residues long. The CDR3 bases are TGTGACCTAAGTAAGTTGGAGGGTCTAGCGGTTAGCACAGATACGCAGTATTTT. Translation gives CDLSKLEGLAVSTDTQYF.

The genes are TRBV5-4 and TRBJ2-7; 7 bases agree with TRBD2. There are 13 residues in the CDR3. In germline, CDR1 is SGHNT, CDR2 YYREEE (reference sequence). With V trimmed by 4 bases and J by 4 bases, 5 bases remained unmatched. The CDR3 DNA follows: TGTGCCAGCAGCCAAGGCGGGAGTTACGAGCAGTACTTC. Its protein product is CASSQGGSYEQYF.

This chain uses TRBV2 with TRBJ2-7, with D maybe TRBD2 (6 bases). CDR3 size: 13 residues. In germline, CDR1 is SNHLY, CDR2 FYNNEI. V was trimmed by 4 bases and J by 4 bases, leaving 11 bases between them. The CDR3 region is CASSAGLPYEQYV. The DNA of the CDR3 is TGTGCCAGCAGTGCGGGACTGCCTTACGAGCAGTACGTC.

J is TRBJ2-7 and V is TRBV14, with D possibly being TRBD2 (6 bases). CDR3 length equals 15 residues. Trimming took off 3 bases at V and 2 bases at J, with 14 bases between the two ends. Germline V CDR1 and CDR2: SGHDN, FVKESK. The CDR3 is CASSHRRGAAYEQYF. The CDR3 DNA is TGTGCCAGCAGCCACAGGCGGGGAGCGGCCTACGAGCAGTACTTC.

The chain links TRBV6-1 to TRBJ1-6; D is uncertain. In germline, CDR1 is MNHNS, CDR2 SASEGT. CDR3 length: 13 amino acids. V was clipped by 5 bases and J by 7 bases, with 9 bases between them. CDR3 region: CASSIEGNSPLHF. In DNA, the CDR3 is TGTGCCAGCAGTATAGAGGGAAATTCACCCCTCCACTTT.

This rearrangement joins TRBV29-1 to TRBJ1-4; TRBD1 might be the D (6 bases). Germline CDR1 reads SQVTM; CDR2 reads ANQGSEA. The CDR3 spans 13 residues. Between the trimmed V and J ends, which lost 7 bases and 7 bases, there was a span of 16 bases. CDR3 sequence (DNA): TGCAGCGCCCGACAGGTTTTCAGTGAAAAACTGTTTTTT. Translating gives CSARQVFSEKLFF.

This chain connects TRBV6-1 to TRBJ2-1; tentatively, D is TRBD2 (5 bases). Per the germline V gene, CDR1 is MNHNS and CDR2 is SASEGT. The CDR3 sequence is 15 residues long. Between the trimmed V and J ends, which lost 5 bases and 8 bases, there was a span of 19 bases. For the CDR3, the DNA is TGTGCCAGCAGTCCTCAGGAACTAGGGTATTATGAGCAGTTCTTC. This encodes CASSPQELGYYEQFF.

This chain links TRBV6-5 with TRBJ2-7; perhaps TRBD1 as D (6 bases). Per germline, CDR1 MNHEY and CDR2 SVGAGI. The ends were cut back, 6 bases at V and 2 bases at J, with 14 bases in the middle. The CDR3 consists of 14 residues. The CDR3 region has the DNA TGTGCCAGCAGCCTCAGGGGTAGCGCCTACGAGCAGTACTTC. Encoded protein: CASSLRGSAYEQYF.

The chain is built from TRBV5-8 and TRBJ1-6; D might be TRBD1 (5 bases). V lost 2 bases to trimming and J lost 4 bases, with 7 bases between them. This CDR3 region has 14 residues. The germline V gene has CDR1 SGHTS and CDR2 YDEGEE. The CDR3 protein is CASSFRAYNSPLHF. DNA for the CDR3: TGTGCCAGCAGCTTCAGGGCTTATAATTCACCCCTCCACTTT.

The V call is TRBV28, the J call TRBJ1-4; D not resolved. The germline V gene has CDR1 MDHEN and CDR2 SYDVKM. V was clipped by 5 bases and J by 13 bases, with 14 bases between them. The CDR3 sequence is 12 residues long. The CDR3 DNA follows: TGTGCCAGCAGTCCTCCGGGAGCGGGACTGTTTTTT. It translates to CASSPPGAGLFF. Variable domain in full (rest from reference TRBV28 and TRBJ1-4): DVKVTQSSRYLVKRTGEKVFLECVQDMDHENMFWYRQDPGLGLRLIYFSYDVKMKEKGDIPEGYSVSREKKERFSLILESASTNQTSMYLCASSPPGAGLFFGSGTQLSVL.

The V gene is TRBV29-1, the J gene TRBJ2-1; 10 nucleotides align to TRBD2. Germline CDR1 is SQVTM and CDR2 is ANQGSEA. After removal of 6 bases from V and 7 bases from J, the junction contained 3 bases not matched to a gene. The CDR3 covers 12 residues. CDR3 nucleotides: TGCAGCGTAAGCGGGAGGGGGAATGAGCAGTTCTTC. This gives the protein CSVSGRGNEQFF.

The CDR3 DNA is TGTGCCAGCAGCTTAAACGCAGGGGAAAATTCACCCCTCCACTTT. Its translation: CASSLNAGENSPLHF. This rearrangement joins TRBV7-3 to TRBJ1-6; the D gene is possibly TRBD1 (6 bases). This CDR3 is built from 15 residues. Trimming removed 1 base from V and 7 bases from J, with 11 bases in between. From germline, CDR1 is SGHTA and CDR2 FQGTGA.

The chain links TRBV7-6 to TRBJ2-7; TRBD1 is a possible D gene (5 bases). Trimming removed 1 base from V and 2 bases from J, with 12 bases in between. Germline V gene lookup returns CDR1 SGHVS and CDR2 FNYEAQ. The CDR3 length is 15 residues. DNA for the CDR3: TGTGCCAGCAGCTTAGAACAGGCGGCCGCCTACGAGCAGTACTTC. Translation: CASSLEQAAAYEQYF.